This is a list of T cell receptor beta chains from one sample in a study of T cell responses to AZD1222 COVID-19 vaccine. Measured with immunoSEQ multiplex PCR; TCRdb has only the in-frame clones, and not every one. The sample has tens of thousands of clones; roughly 84% are singletons. The specimen was peripheral blood, collected on day 0 of AZD1222 vaccination. These receptors all stem from an adult in good health. Both conserved end residues are part of each CDR3. A D gene is named only where the DNA matches it firmly. Some rows mark clone size as missing; the rest say once, few, many or name a class of expanded clone.

DNA	CDR3	size	V	J	D
TGTGCTAGTGGTTTAAGGGCAGGCCAGCCCCAGCATTTT	CASGLRAGQPQHF	NA	TRBV12-5	TRBJ1-5	NA
TGTGCCAGCAGCCAAGGGATGGGGGCCGTGCAGGAAAAACTGTTTTTT	CASSQGMGAVQEKLFF	once	TRBV3-1/TRBV3-2	TRBJ1-4	NA
TGTGCCAGCTCACCGGACCCGAAAAATCAGCCCCAGCATTTT	CASSPDPKNQPQHF	NA	TRBV18	TRBJ1-5	NA
TGTGCCAGCAGCTTGCCGGACTTCTATGGCTACACCTTC	CASSLPDFYGYTF	NA	TRBV5-8	TRBJ1-2	NA
TGTGCCAGTAGTAAAATCCCTGGGACGTCAACTAATGAAAAACTGTTTTTT	CASSKIPGTSTNEKLFF	NA	TRBV19	TRBJ1-4	NA
TGTGCCAGCGCCCAGGGACATAAGAACTATGGCTACACCTTC	CASAQGHKNYGYTF	NA	TRBV6-6	TRBJ1-2	NA
TGCGCCAGCAGCCAAGAACGGACCGGACTAGCGGATCAAGAGACCCAGTACTTC	CASSQERTGLADQETQYF	NA	TRBV4-1	TRBJ2-5	TRBD2
TGTGCCAGCAGCGAGGGACAGGTTGGATCACCCCTCCACTTT	CASSEGQVGSPLHF	NA	TRBV9	TRBJ1-6	TRBD1
TGTGCCAGCAGCTGGGGGGGACGGAACACCGGGGAGCTGTTTTTT	CASSWGGRNTGELFF	NA	TRBV5-4	TRBJ2-2	TRBD2
TGTGCCAGCTCACCAGGACAGGGGTGGAATGAGCAGTTCTTC	CASSPGQGWNEQFF	NA	TRBV18	TRBJ2-1	TRBD1
TGTGCCAGCAGCTTAGGAAGGGGCACTGAAGCTTTCTTT	CASSLGRGTEAFF	few	TRBV11-3	TRBJ1-1	NA
TGTGCCAGCAGTGAAGCAAGCAGGGTAGGCGGCTACACCTTC	CASSEASRVGGYTF	NA	TRBV6-1	TRBJ1-2	NA
TGTGCCAGCAGCTCCCACGCCAGGGGGGGGACCGGGGAGCTGTTTTTT	CASSSHARGGTGELFF	NA	TRBV5-5	TRBJ2-2	NA
TGTGCCAGCAGTTTGAGGGGGCCAAATAACTATGGCTACACCTTC	CASSLRGPNNYGYTF	once	TRBV28	TRBJ1-2	TRBD1
TGCGCCAGCAGCCAAGACCCGGGTATGAACACTGAAGCTTTCTTT	CASSQDPGMNTEAFF	NA	TRBV4-3	TRBJ1-1	NA
TGTGCCACCAGCAGAGATCGGACGGGGGCTTCACCCCTCCACTTT	CATSRDRTGASPLHF	NA	TRBV15	TRBJ1-6	NA
TGTGCCAGCAGCTTGGAGGCGAGCAATCAGCCCCAGCATTTT	CASSLEASNQPQHF	NA	TRBV5-6	TRBJ1-5	NA
TGTGCCACCAGCAGAGATTACCAGGTCGGCGGGGAGCTGTTTTTT	CATSRDYQVGGELFF	NA	TRBV15	TRBJ2-2	NA
TGTGCCAGCAGCGTAATCCTAGCGCCCCAGGGTAACAATGAGCAGTTCTTC	CASSVILAPQGNNEQFF	once	TRBV9	TRBJ2-1	NA
TGCGCCAGCAGTGAGGGGGGACAGGGAGATGATTCACCCCTCCACTTT	CASSEGGQGDDSPLHF	NA	TRBV10-1	TRBJ1-6	TRBD1